This T cell receptor (beta chain) stems from a study of molecular identifiers for immune sequencing clone quantification. Germline values: CDR1 DFQATT, CDR2 SNEGSKA (reference sequence). Trimming shortened V by 4 bases and J by 4 bases, and 5 bases separated the two germline ends. This CDR3 is built from 11 residues. The authors gated naive CD8 T cells as CD8+CD4-CCR7+CD45RA+ for sorting. The authors built bulk TCR libraries by previously described methods with listed TCR primers. Each CDR3 protein is one row after TCRdb ran MiXCR on the PCR reads. The sample contains hundreds of thousands of distinct CDR3 sequences, around 25% of which appear only once. This clonotype was counted ten times or more.

This chain uses TRBV20-1 with TRBJ2-1; D gene uncertain. This clonotype was sampled from a human donor in good health. Some libraries in this study had Jurkat cell RNA spiked in. Sequenced input: naive CD8+ T cells from blood, with Jurkat cell RNA spiked in. The subset was: FACS-sorted CD8+CD4-CCR7+CD45RA+ naive T cells. The CDR3 is CSATPYNEQFF. DNA for the CDR3: TGCAGTGCTACTCCTTACAATGAGCAGTTCTTC.